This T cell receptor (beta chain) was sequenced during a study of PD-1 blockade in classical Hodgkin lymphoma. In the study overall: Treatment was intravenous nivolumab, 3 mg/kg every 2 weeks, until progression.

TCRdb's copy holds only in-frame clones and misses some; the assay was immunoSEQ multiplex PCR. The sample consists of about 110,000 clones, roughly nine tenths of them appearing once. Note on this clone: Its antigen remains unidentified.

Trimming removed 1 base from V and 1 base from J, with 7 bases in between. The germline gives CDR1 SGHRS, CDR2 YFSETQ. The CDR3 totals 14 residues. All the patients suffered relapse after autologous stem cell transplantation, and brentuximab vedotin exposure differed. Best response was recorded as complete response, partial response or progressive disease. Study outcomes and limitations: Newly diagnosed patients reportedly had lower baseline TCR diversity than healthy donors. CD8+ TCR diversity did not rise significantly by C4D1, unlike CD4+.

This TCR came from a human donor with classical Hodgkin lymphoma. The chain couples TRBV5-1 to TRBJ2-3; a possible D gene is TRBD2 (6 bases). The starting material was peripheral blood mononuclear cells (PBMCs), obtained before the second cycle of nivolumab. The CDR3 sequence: CASSLSSGTDTQYF. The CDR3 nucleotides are TGCGCCAGCAGCTTGTCTAGCGGCACAGATACGCAGTATTTT.